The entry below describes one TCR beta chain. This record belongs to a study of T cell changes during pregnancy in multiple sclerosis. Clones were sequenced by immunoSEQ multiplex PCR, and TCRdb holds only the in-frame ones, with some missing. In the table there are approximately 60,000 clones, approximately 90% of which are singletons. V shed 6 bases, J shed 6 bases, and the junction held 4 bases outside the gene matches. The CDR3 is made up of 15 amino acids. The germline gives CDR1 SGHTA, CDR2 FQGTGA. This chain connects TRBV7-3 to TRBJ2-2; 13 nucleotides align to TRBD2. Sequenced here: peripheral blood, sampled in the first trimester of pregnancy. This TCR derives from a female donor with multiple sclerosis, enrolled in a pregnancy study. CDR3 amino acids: CASRTGLAGAGELFF. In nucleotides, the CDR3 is TGTGCCAGCAGGACTGGACTAGCGGGAGCCGGGGAGCTGTTTTTT. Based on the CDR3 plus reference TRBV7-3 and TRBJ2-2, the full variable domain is GAGVSQTPSNKVTEKGKYVELRCDPISGHTALYWYRQSLGQGPEFLIYFQGTGAADDSGLPNDRFFAVRPEGSVSTLKIQRTERGDSAVYLCASRTGLAGAGELFFGEGSRLTVL.